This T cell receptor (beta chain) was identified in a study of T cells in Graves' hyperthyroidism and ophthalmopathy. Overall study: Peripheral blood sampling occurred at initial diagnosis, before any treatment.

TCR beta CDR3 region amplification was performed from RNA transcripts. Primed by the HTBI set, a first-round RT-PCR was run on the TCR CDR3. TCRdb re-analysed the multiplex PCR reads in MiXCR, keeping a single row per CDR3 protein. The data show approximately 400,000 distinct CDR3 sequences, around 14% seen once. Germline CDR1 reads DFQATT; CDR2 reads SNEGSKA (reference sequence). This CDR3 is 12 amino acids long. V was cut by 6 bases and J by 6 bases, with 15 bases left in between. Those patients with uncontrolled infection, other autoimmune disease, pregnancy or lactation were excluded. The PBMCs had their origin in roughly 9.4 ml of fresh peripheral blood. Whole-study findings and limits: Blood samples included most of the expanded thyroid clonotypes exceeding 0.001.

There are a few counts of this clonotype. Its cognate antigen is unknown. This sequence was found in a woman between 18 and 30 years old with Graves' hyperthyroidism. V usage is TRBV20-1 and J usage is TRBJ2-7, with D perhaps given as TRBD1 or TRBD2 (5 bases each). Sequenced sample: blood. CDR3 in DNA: TGCAGTGCCCAGAGTGGGACCCTCGAGCAGTACTTC. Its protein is CSAQSGTLEQYF.